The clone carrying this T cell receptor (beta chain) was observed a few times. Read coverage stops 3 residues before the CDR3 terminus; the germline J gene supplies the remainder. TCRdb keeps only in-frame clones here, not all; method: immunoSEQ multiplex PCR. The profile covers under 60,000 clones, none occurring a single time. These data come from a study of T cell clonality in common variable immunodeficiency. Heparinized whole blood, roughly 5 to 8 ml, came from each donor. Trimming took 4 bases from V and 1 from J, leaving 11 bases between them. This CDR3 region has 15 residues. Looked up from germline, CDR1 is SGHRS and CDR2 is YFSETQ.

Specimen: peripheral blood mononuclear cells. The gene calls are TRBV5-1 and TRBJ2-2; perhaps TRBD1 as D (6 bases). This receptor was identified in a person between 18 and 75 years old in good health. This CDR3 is CASSAGQQNTGELFF. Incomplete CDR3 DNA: TGCGCCAGCAGCGCAGGACAGCAGAACACCGGGGAG.